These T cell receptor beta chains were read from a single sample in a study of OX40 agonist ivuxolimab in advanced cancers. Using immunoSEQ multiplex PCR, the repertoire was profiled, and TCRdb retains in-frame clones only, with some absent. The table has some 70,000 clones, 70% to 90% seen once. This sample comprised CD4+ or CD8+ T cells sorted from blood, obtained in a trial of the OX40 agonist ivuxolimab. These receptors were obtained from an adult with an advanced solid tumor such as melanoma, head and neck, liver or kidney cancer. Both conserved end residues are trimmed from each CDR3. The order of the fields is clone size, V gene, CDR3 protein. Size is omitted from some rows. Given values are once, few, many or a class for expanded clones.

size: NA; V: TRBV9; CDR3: ASSVGHTDTQY
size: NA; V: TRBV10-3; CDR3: AISARQGSYEKLF
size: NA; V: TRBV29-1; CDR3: SVGGGESPLH
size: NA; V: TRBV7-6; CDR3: ASSLEWQGGEQY
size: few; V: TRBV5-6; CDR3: ASTREPGEQY
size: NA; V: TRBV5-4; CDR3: ASSSSGAETQY
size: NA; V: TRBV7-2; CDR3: ASSYRDRNSPLH
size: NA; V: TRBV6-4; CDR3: ASSAESGDQPQH
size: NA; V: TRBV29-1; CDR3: SSTRGIVSEAF
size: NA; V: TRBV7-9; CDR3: ASSFLLGGSYGYT